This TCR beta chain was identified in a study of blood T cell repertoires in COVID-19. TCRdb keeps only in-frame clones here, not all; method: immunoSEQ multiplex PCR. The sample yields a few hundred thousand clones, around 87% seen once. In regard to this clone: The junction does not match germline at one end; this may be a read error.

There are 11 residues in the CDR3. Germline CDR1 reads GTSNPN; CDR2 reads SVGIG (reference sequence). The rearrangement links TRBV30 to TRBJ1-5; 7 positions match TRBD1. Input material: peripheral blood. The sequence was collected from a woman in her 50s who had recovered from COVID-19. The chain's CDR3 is CAWSVGGRVRF. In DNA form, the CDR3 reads TGTGCCTGGAGTGTAGGGGGCAGGGTTCGCTTT.